This TCR beta chain was recovered during a study of cytomegalovirus exposure and HLA in healthy donors. Overall study results and limits: Reports showed the classifier diagnosing cytomegalovirus status with high specificity and sensitivity. A later analysis, which compared TCR beta chains of equal frequency, found the HLA-associated ones more clonally expanded. The study dropped some indistinguishable V segments, TRBV6-2 and TRBV6-3 among them.

This CDR3 has 16 residues. The ends were cut back, 4 bases at V and 4 bases at J, with 19 bases in the middle. The germline CDR1 and CDR2 sequences are ENHRY and SYGVKD. A remark on this clone: Its antigen is still unknown.

In the PCR, 60 Vbeta and 13 Jbeta primers were used. Profiling relied on immunoSEQ multiplex PCR, and the TCRdb table lists in-frame clones only, not all of them. The sample includes 150,000 to 200,000 clones, around three quarters of them seen just once. This sequence joins TRBV10-3 and TRBJ1-1; a possible D gene is TRBD1 (5 bases). This TCR was sampled from a man aged 35-49 years in good health and CMV-seronegative. The sample taken for sequencing was PBMCs. CDR3 sequence (DNA): TGTGCCATCAGTGGCCAAACAGGAGCCCTGCTCACTGAAGCTTTCTTT. It yields the protein CAISGQTGALLTEAFF.